These T cell receptor beta chains were read from a single sample in a study of blood T cell repertoires in COVID-19. Method: immunoSEQ multiplex PCR; TCRdb's copy keeps in-frame clones and lacks some. The data contain fewer than 250,000 clones, around 89% of them singletons. Material: PBMCs or T cells enriched from blood (not recorded which). The receptor source for this set is a woman in her late teens or twenties who had recovered from COVID-19. Each CDR3 is given with its conserved first and last residue. D genes are given only for firm matches. Clone size is not always given. Where it is, it says once, few, many or a class for expanded clones.

V	D	size	J	DNA	CDR3
TRBV6-5	TRBD2	.	TRBJ2-7	TGTGCCAGCAGTCTCCTAGCGGGGGCCTCCTACGAGCAGTACTTC	CASSLLAGASYEQYF
TRBV7-3	TRBD1	.	TRBJ1-1	TGTGCCAGCAGCTTCTCTATTCGCGGACAGGGTGAAGCTTTCTTT	CASSFSIRGQGEAFF
TRBV28	TRBD1	few	TRBJ2-7	TGTGCCAGCAGTCAAACTACAGGGGCTCAGTACGAGCAGTACTTC	CASSQTTGAQYEQYF
TRBV29-1	TRBD2	.	TRBJ2-7	TGCAGCGTTGAAGATCTAGCGGGGCCCTCCTACGAGCAGTACTTC	CSVEDLAGPSYEQYF
TRBV9	.	.	TRBJ1-6	TGTGCCAGTGGCAGGGTCGATAATTCACCCCTCCACTTT	CASGRVDNSPLHF
TRBV7-9	.	.	TRBJ2-1	TGTGCCAGCAGCTTAGTCCCCGCGGATGAGCAGTTCTTC	CASSLVPADEQFF
TRBV15	.	few	TRBJ2-4	TGTGCCACCAGCAGGAGCCAGGGCAATTTAGCCAAAAACATTCAGTACTTC	CATSRSQGNLAKNIQYF
TRBV6-5	TRBD1	.	TRBJ2-7	TGTGCCAGCTCACCGGGACAGACCTACGAGCAGTACTTC	CASSPGQTYEQYF
TRBV19	TRBD1	.	TRBJ2-1	TGTGCCAGTAGTCAGGGGGCTAATGAGCAGTTCTTC	CASSQGANEQFF
TRBV12-3/TRBV12-4	TRBD1	.	TRBJ1-5	TGTGCCAGCAGCCAGGACAGGGCTCAGCCCCAGCATTTT	CASSQDRAQPQHF
TRBV2	.	.	TRBJ2-5	TGTGCCAGCAGTGAAGGGGGCTATACTATCCAAGAGACCCAGTACTTC	CASSEGGYTIQETQYF
TRBV19	.	.	TRBJ2-5	TGTGCCAGTAGTATGATCGGCCAAGAGACCCAGTACTTC	CASSMIGQETQYF
TRBV7-2	.	.	TRBJ1-1	TGTGCCAGCAGCCAACAGGCGACTCTGGAAGCTTTCTTT	CASSQQATLEAFF
TRBV29-1	.	.	TRBJ1-1	TGCAGCGCCGCTGTCCAGATGAACACTGAAGCTTTCTTT	CSAAVQMNTEAFF
TRBV19	.	once	TRBJ1-1	TGTGCCAGTAGTATGCAGGCAGGCCCTTACGAAGCTTTCTTT	CASSMQAGPYEAFF
TRBV19	TRBD1	.	TRBJ2-4	TGTGCCAGTAGGCCAGGGGGCCCCAAAAACATTCAGTACTTC	CASRPGGPKNIQYF
TRBV7-2	.	.	TRBJ1-1	TGTGCCAGCAGCTCACAACAGGGGAACACTGAAGCTTTCTTT	CASSSQQGNTEAFF
TRBV4-1	TRBD2	.	TRBJ2-1	TGCGCCAGCAGCCAAGGTTTGGCGGGGGGGATGACATACAATGAGCAGTTCTTC	CASSQGLAGGMTYNEQFF
TRBV21-1	.	.	TRBJ1-3	TGTGCCAGCAGCAAAGGACAGAGCTCTGGAAACACCATATATTTT	CASSKGQSSGNTIYF
TRBV7-2	.	.	TRBJ1-4	TGTGCCAGCAGCTGGGGGGGGGCAAATGAAAAACTGTTTTTT	CASSWGGANEKLFF
TRBV7-2	.	.	TRBJ2-5	TGTGCCAGCAGCTTAAGGGGTAGCTGGGAGACCCAGTACTTC	CASSLRGSWETQYF
TRBV15	TRBD2	.	TRBJ2-5	TGTGCCACCAGCAGAGCGGGGGGGGGAGAGACCCAGTACTTC	CATSRAGGGETQYF
TRBV7-9	TRBD2	.	TRBJ2-1	TGTGCCAGCAGCTACGGGACTAACAATGAGCAGTTCTTC	CASSYGTNNEQFF
TRBV7-9	.	.	TRBJ1-5	TGTGCCAGCAGCTTAGCGGGTCCCGGGGGCAATCAGCCCCAGCATTTT	CASSLAGPGGNQPQHF
TRBV19	.	few	TRBJ1-1	TGTGCCAGTAGTACCAGGACAGCTGAAGCTTTCTTT	CASSTRTAEAFF
TRBV27	TRBD1	.	TRBJ1-6	TGTGCCAGCAGTTTCAACAGGGGGCCTAATTCACCCCTCCACTTT	CASSFNRGPNSPLHF
TRBV6-5	TRBD1	.	TRBJ1-3	TGTGCCAGCAGTAGGACAGGGAGAACTGGAAACACCATATATTTT	CASSRTGRTGNTIYF